One and the same sample provided the 22 T cell receptor beta chains below, sequenced in a study of blood T cell repertoires in COVID-19 (dated by TCRdb to about 2020). The library came from the immunoSEQ multiplex PCR assay. TCRdb took over this immuneACCESS table, retaining in-frame rearrangements with V and J assigned. Such tables are incomplete; in checked studies, under half of the missing clones stem from an unresolved V gene, and the remainder is unexplained. Recorded for this sample are 300,000 to 350,000 clones; 75% to 90% of them occurred a single time. Roughly 2.9% of the sample rests with the top ten. The material sequenced was peripheral blood. These TCRs come from a woman aged 30 to 39 with COVID-19, enrolled during active disease.

The chain combines TRBV6-5 with TRBJ1-1, with 9 bases identical to TRBD1. The CDR3 totals 15 residues. After removal of 4 bases from V and 4 bases from J, the junction contained 7 bases not matched to a gene. Looked up from germline, CDR1 is MNHEY and CDR2 is SVGAGI. CDR3 DNA: TGTGCCAGCAGTTTCCTTTTGACAGGGGGCACTGAAGCTTTCTTT. This encodes CASSFLLTGGTEAFF.

CDR3 nucleotides: TGTGCCAGTAGGACGAGCGGGAGGGCCTACAATGAGCAGTTCTTC. The encoded protein is CASRTSGRAYNEQFF. The genes are TRBV19 and TRBJ2-1; 10 bases agree with TRBD2. CDR3 length: 15 amino acids. Germline-derived CDR1 and CDR2 are LNHDA and SQIVND (reference sequence). V trimming: 6 bases; J trimming: 2 bases; junction bases outside the gene matches: 4.

The chain combines TRBV7-9 with TRBJ1-2, with 9 bases lining up with TRBD1. The CDR3 spans 14 residues. The V and J ends lost 6 bases and 7 bases, in that order; junction bases with no gene match: 9. Looked up from germline, CDR1 is SEHNR and CDR2 is FQNEAQ (reference sequence). In DNA form, the CDR3 reads TGTGCCAGCAGGTCGGACAGGGGAGAGCGTGGCTACACCTTC. It codes for CASRSDRGERGYTF.

The rearrangement joins TRBV27 to TRBJ1-2; tentatively, D is TRBD1 (5 bases). The germline V and J ends were trimmed by 4 bases and 2 bases, with 8 bases remaining between them. Germline assignment: CDR1 MNHEY and CDR2 SMNVEV (reference sequence). This CDR3 has 13 amino acids. CDR3 loop: CASSSAGNYGYTF. The CDR3 region has the DNA TGTGCCAGCAGTTCAGCAGGGAACTATGGCTACACCTTC.

The V call is TRBV11-2, the J call TRBJ2-7; 7 nucleotides agree with TRBD2. The CDR3 extends over 15 amino acids. From germline, CDR1 is SGHAT and CDR2 FQNNGV. V was pared by 5 bases and J by 6 bases, with 13 bases of the junction left unmatched. The CDR3 DNA sequence: TGTGCCAGCAGCCCCACCGGGGGGACGCCCTCCGAGCAGTACTTC. The encoded protein is CASSPTGGTPSEQYF.

The chain combines TRBV27 with TRBJ2-7, with a weak D call TRBD1 (6 bases). With 2 bases removed from V and 7 bases from J, the gap between germline ends came to 15 bases. Germline CDR1 is MNHEY and CDR2 is SMNVEV (reference sequence). This CDR3 comprises 14 residues. The CDR3 sequence: CASSLIQGVGEQYF. The DNA for the CDR3 is TGTGCCAGCAGTTTAATACAGGGAGTAGGGGAGCAGTACTTC.

V is TRBV19 and J is TRBJ1-1; 12 positions match TRBD1. Germline V gives CDR1 LNHDA, CDR2 SQIVND (reference sequence). CDR3 size: 15 residues. Trimming cost V 3 bases and J 5 bases; bases outside gene matches: 4. The CDR3 region has the DNA TGTGCCAGTAGTATGGGACAGGGGGCTGGGACTGAAGCTTTCTTT. Residues: CASSMGQGAGTEAFF.

The V gene is TRBV29-1, the J gene TRBJ2-1, with 7 bases matching TRBD1. V lost 0 bases to trimming and J lost 7 bases; unmatched junction nucleotides: 9. The CDR3 spans 15 residues. Per germline, CDR1 SQVTM and CDR2 ANQGSEA. For the CDR3, the DNA is TGCAGCGTTGAAGATCGCCAGGGGGTTGTGAATGAGCAGTTCTTC. It yields the protein CSVEDRQGVVNEQFF.

The CDR3, as DNA: TGTGCCTGGAAAACAGGGAAAAACATTCAGTACTTC. Amino acid sequence: CAWKTGKNIQYF. This chain links TRBV30 with TRBJ2-4; D might be TRBD1 (6 bases). Germline V gene lookup returns CDR1 GTSNPN and CDR2 SVGIG (reference sequence). Trimming cost V 4 bases and J 4 bases, with 8 bases left between them. The CDR3 length is 12 residues.

Notes on this clone: Other DNA sequences within the sample encode an identical CDR3. The chain employs TRBV11-2 and TRBJ1-4, with a possible D match to TRBD1 (5 bases). The germline CDR1 and CDR2 sequences are SGHAT and FQNNGV. There are 14 residues in the CDR3. V dropped 4 bases and J dropped 2 bases, with 8 bases sitting between them. CDR3 sequence: CASSSRATNEKLFF. CDR3 DNA sequence: TGTGCCAGCAGCTCCAGGGCGACTAATGAAAAACTGTTTTTT.

This chain connects TRBV28 to TRBJ1-5; the D gene is possibly TRBD1 (5 bases). The V gene's germline CDR1 is MDHEN and CDR2 SYDVKM. This CDR3 region has 13 residues. Trimming stripped 6 bases from V and 2 bases from J, with 8 bases between. The CDR3 loop is CASRGLGNQPQHF. The CDR3 coding sequence is TGTGCCAGCAGGGGGCTGGGCAATCAGCCCCAGCATTTT.

In its sample, this clone was seen once. The chain recombines TRBV6-6 with TRBJ2-7; TRBD2 matches 9 bases. With 4 bases clipped from V and 4 bases from J, the junction kept 8 bases outside the gene matches. Germline CDR1 MNHNY, CDR2 SVGAGI (reference sequence). The CDR3 is 15 amino acids. For the CDR3, the DNA is TGTGCCAGCAGTTTTCCGGGTAGCGGGAGTTACGAGCAGTACTTC. Its protein product is CASSFPGSGSYEQYF.

This chain connects TRBV6-5 to TRBJ2-2; the D is unclear. Germline CDR1 is MNHEY and CDR2 is SVGAGI. The ends were cut back, 8 bases at V and 1 base at J, with 8 bases in the middle. The length of the CDR3 is 13 residues. For the CDR3, the DNA is TGTGCCAGCGGTCCAGGGAACACCGGGGAGCTGTTTTTT. Its protein is CASGPGNTGELFF.

The CDR3 spells CASIRGSGGGVQYF. CDR3 DNA: TGTGCCAGCATCCGGGGGTCTGGCGGCGGCGTGCAGTACTTC. This chain connects TRBV2 to TRBJ2-7, with TRBD2 as a possible D gene (6 bases). The germline V and J ends were trimmed by 7 bases and 9 bases, with 22 bases remaining between them. The germline V gene encodes CDR1 SNHLY and CDR2 FYNNEI. This CDR3 spans 14 amino acids.

The chain joins TRBV10-1 to TRBJ2-2, with 10 bases aligning to TRBD2. V shed 2 bases, J shed 6 bases, and the junction held 3 bases outside the gene matches. Germline V gives CDR1 WNHNN, CDR2 SYGVQD (reference sequence). There are 15 residues in the CDR3. CDR3 nucleotide sequence: TGCGCCAGCAGTGAGAACCTAGCGGGAGCCGGGGAGCTGTTTTTT. It specifies CASSENLAGAGELFF.

J is TRBJ1-4 and V is TRBV19; D is possibly TRBD1 (6 bases). Trimming removed 9 bases at V and 3 bases at J, with 20 bases between. CDR3 length: 16 residues. Looked up from germline, CDR1 is LNHDA and CDR2 is SQIVND (reference sequence). CDR3 sequence reads: CASATPRQASNEKLFF. The CDR3 DNA reads TGTGCCAGCGCAACCCCCCGACAGGCCTCTAATGAAAAACTGTTTTTT.

The rearrangement links TRBV19 to TRBJ1-1; D is unresolved. The CDR3 length is 11 residues. Trimming took off 7 bases at V and 1 base at J, with 4 bases between the two ends. Germline V CDR1 and CDR2: LNHDA, SQIVND (reference sequence). DNA for the CDR3: TGTGCCAGTACACAGAACACTGAAGCTTTCTTT. Protein product: CASTQNTEAFF.

The chain uses TRBV5-1 and TRBJ2-7, with 9 bases matching TRBD1. The V gene's germline CDR1 is SGHRS and CDR2 YFSETQ. Trimming cost V 2 bases and J 1 base; bases outside gene matches: 4. CDR3 length: 15 amino acids. CDR3 amino acids: CASSFGQGPSYEQYF. The CDR3 coding sequence is TGCGCCAGCAGCTTCGGACAGGGGCCATCCTACGAGCAGTACTTC.

The chain combines TRBV5-4 with TRBJ1-2; TRBD1 matches 9 bases. Germline lookup yields CDR1 SGHNT and CDR2 YYREEE (reference sequence). The V and J ends lost 3 bases and 8 bases, in that order; junction bases with no gene match: 8. CDR3 length: 14 residues. CDR3 amino acids: CASSYRDRVKGYTF. The CDR3 nucleotides read TGTGCCAGCAGCTACCGGGACAGGGTGAAGGGCTACACCTTC.

The chain is built from TRBV27 and TRBJ1-5, with 8 bases aligning to TRBD1. Trimming cost V 5 bases and J 1 base; bases outside gene matches: 4. CDR3 length: 15 residues. The V gene's germline CDR1 is MNHEY and CDR2 SMNVEV (reference sequence). For the CDR3, the DNA is TGTGCCAGCAGTGGACAGGGCCTGAGCAATCAGCCCCAGCATTTT. Translating it yields CASSGQGLSNQPQHF.

The rearrangement uses TRBV4-1 and TRBJ1-2, with 7 bases identical to TRBD1. Trimming took 6 bases from V and 5 from J; bases not matched to a gene: 9. Germline assignment: CDR1 MGHRA and CDR2 YSYEKL. This CDR3 contains 14 residues. The CDR3 region is CASSSAGTAYGYTF. The CDR3 DNA is TGCGCCAGCAGTTCTGCCGGGACAGCATATGGCTACACCTTC.

This clone occurred a few times. The chain couples TRBV27 to TRBJ1-4; D remains ambiguous. Germline V gives CDR1 MNHEY, CDR2 SMNVEV (reference sequence). V lost 5 bases to trimming and J lost 2 bases, with 9 bases between them. The CDR3 is made up of 14 amino acids. The CDR3 protein is CASSETGTNEKLFF. The CDR3 bases are TGTGCCAGCAGTGAGACCGGGACTAATGAAAAACTGTTTTTT.